The next 23 T cell receptor beta chains were all read from a single sample in a study of control samples from healthy donors and cancer patients. Libraries were prepared by immunoSEQ multiplex PCR; TCRdb keeps only in-frame clonotypes and omits some of them. This sample has 200,000 or so clones; just under 95% occur once, and the top ten carry 1.5%. Sequencing was performed on blood. These receptors all stem from a man aged 45 to 65 in good health.

The chain carries TRBV5-1 and TRBJ1-6; a weak D match, TRBD1 (6 bases). The germline CDR1 and CDR2 sequences are SGHRS and YFSETQ. V gave up 3 bases and J gave up 7 bases, with 11 bases separating them. The CDR3 contains 14 residues. The CDR3 is CASSSGQRNSPLHF. CDR3 coding DNA: TGCGCCAGCAGCTCCGGACAGAGAAATTCACCCCTCCACTTT.

The V gene is TRBV7-9, the J gene TRBJ1-2; the D gene is possibly TRBD1 (5 bases). This CDR3 is 15 amino acids long. Germline values: CDR1 SEHNR, CDR2 FQNEAQ (reference sequence). The V end was cut by 2 bases, the J end by 2 bases, with 12 bases between. The CDR3 region is CASSLTLTANYGYTF. CDR3 in DNA: TGTGCCAGCAGCTTAACGTTGACAGCAAACTATGGCTACACCTTC.

The chain couples TRBV18 to TRBJ2-2; TRBD1 might be the D (6 bases). V dropped 3 bases and J dropped 5 bases, with 13 bases sitting between them. The CDR3 is 15 amino acids. From germline, CDR1 is KGHSH and CDR2 LQKENI. CDR3 sequence reads: CASSPLATGTGELFF. The CDR3 DNA reads as TGTGCCAGCTCACCTCTCGCCACAGGGACCGGGGAGCTGTTTTTT.

This chain connects TRBV4-2 to TRBJ1-4; TRBD1 is a possible D gene (6 bases). Trimming stripped 1 base from V and 12 bases from J, with 18 bases between. The CDR3 has 15 amino acids. Germline V CDR1 and CDR2: LGHNA, YNFKEQ. CDR3 sequence: CASSQASGGGGELFF. In DNA form, the CDR3 reads TGTGCCAGCAGCCAAGCGTCCGGCGGGGGGGGCGAACTGTTTTTT.

This clone was observed once. The chain joins TRBV2 to TRBJ1-1, with D perhaps matching TRBD1 (5 bases). The germline V gene encodes CDR1 SNHLY and CDR2 FYNNEI. V was shortened by 8 bases and J by 3 bases, with 13 bases between the two germline ends. The CDR3 length is 13 residues. The CDR3 spells CASGTLRDTEAFF. The CDR3 DNA reads TGTGCCAGCGGGACCCTAAGGGACACTGAAGCTTTCTTT.

The chain links TRBV2 to TRBJ1-6, with 7 bases lining up with TRBD1. Germline-derived CDR1 and CDR2 are SNHLY and FYNNEI. This CDR3 is 12 amino acids long. Trimming removed 7 bases from V and 11 bases from J; junction bases left unmatched: 5. The CDR3 loop reads CASILQGTPLHF. As DNA, the CDR3 is TGTGCCAGCATTTTACAGGGGACACCCCTCCACTTT.

This rearrangement joins TRBV3-1 (or the pseudogene TRBV3-2) to TRBJ2-2; TRBD1 is a possible D gene (5 bases). Per germline, CDR1 LGHDT and CDR2 YNNKEL (reference sequence). V shed 1 base and J shed 6 bases, with 6 bases lying between them. This CDR3 region has 13 residues. The CDR3 DNA reads TGTGCCAGCAGCCAAGGGGGCTCCGGGGAGCTGTTTTTT. Its protein is CASSQGGSGELFF.

The rearrangement joins TRBV2 to TRBJ1-3, with 7 bases lining up with TRBD1. The CDR3 runs to 16 residues. Germline values: CDR1 SNHLY, CDR2 FYNNEI. Unmatched junction bases numbered 10, after V lost 8 bases and J lost 0 bases. CDR3 in amino acids: CASDIGQAYSGNTIYF. Here the CDR3 DNA reads TGTGCCAGCGACATTGGACAGGCCTACTCTGGAAACACCATATATTTT.

This clone was observed once. CDR3 DNA: TGCGCCAGCAGCCTCGTTGAGGGGGTTTACGAGCAGTACTTC. Encoded protein: CASSLVEGVYEQYF. The V call is TRBV4-1, the J call TRBJ2-7, with D perhaps TRBD1 (6 bases). Trimming took off 4 bases at V and 4 bases at J, with 14 bases between the two ends. Germline V lookup: CDR1 MGHRA, CDR2 YSYEKL. The CDR3 is 14 amino acids.

The V gene is TRBV10-1, the J gene TRBJ1-1, with D possibly being TRBD1 (5 bases). CDR3 size: 13 residues. The germline CDR1 and CDR2 sequences are WNHNN and SYGVQD (reference sequence). Trimming stripped 9 bases from V and 4 bases from J, with 15 bases between. The CDR3 region has the DNA TGCGCCAGTCAGGGACGGGTGAGCACTGAAGCTTTCTTT. Encoded protein: CASQGRVSTEAFF.

The chain recombines TRBV5-1 with TRBJ2-3, with 7 bases that match TRBD1. The CDR3 loop spans 16 amino acids. The germline gives CDR1 SGHRS, CDR2 YFSETQ. The V and J ends lost 4 bases and 1 base, in that order; junction bases with no gene match: 9. The CDR3 loop reads CASSKTGLLGTDTQYF. CDR3 DNA: TGCGCCAGCAGCAAGACAGGGTTACTAGGCACAGATACGCAGTATTTT.

This chain connects TRBV5-1 to TRBJ2-1; 7 bases line up with TRBD2. Germline CDR1 and CDR2: SGHRS and YFSETQ. The CDR3 consists of 16 residues. V dropped 0 bases and J dropped 2; count of bases not matched to a gene: 5. The CDR3 nucleotides are TGCGCCAGCAGCTTGGCCGGGGGAGGGCCCTACAATGAGCAGTTCTTC. This encodes CASSLAGGGPYNEQFF.

This chain links TRBV28 with TRBJ2-3; no clear D gene. The CDR3 is made up of 12 amino acids. The germline V gene encodes CDR1 MDHEN and CDR2 SYDVKM. V dropped 4 bases and J dropped 2 bases, with 4 bases sitting between them. The CDR3 DNA sequence: TGTGCCAGCAGTTCTCACACAGATACGCAGTATTTT. Its protein is CASSSHTDTQYF.

The genes are TRBV2 and TRBJ2-1; tentatively, D is TRBD1 (6 bases). V dropped 1 base and J dropped 7 bases, with 14 bases sitting between them. This CDR3 region has 15 residues. Germline values: CDR1 SNHLY, CDR2 FYNNEI. The DNA for the CDR3 is TGTGCCAGCAGTGAAGTGGGGGCTGCAAGAAATGAGCAGTTCTTC. It encodes CASSEVGAARNEQFF. Based on the CDR3 plus reference TRBV2 and TRBJ2-1, the full variable domain is EPEVTQTPSHQVTQMGQEVILRCVPISNHLYFYWYRQILGQKVEFLVSFYNNEISEKSEIFDDQFSVERPDGSNFTLKIRSTKLEDSAMYFCASSEVGAARNEQFFGPGTRLTVL.

The chain employs TRBV4-1 and TRBJ1-3, with 8 bases aligning to TRBD1. V trimming: 1 base; J trimming: 7 bases; junction bases outside the gene matches: 6. CDR1 is MGHRA, CDR2 YSYEKL, per germline. The CDR3 has 15 residues. The CDR3 protein is CASSQGQGSWNTIYF. CDR3 bases: TGCGCCAGCAGCCAAGGACAGGGGAGTTGGAACACCATATATTTT.

This sequence joins TRBV2 and TRBJ1-3; D remains unclear. This CDR3 has 17 residues. Germline CDR1 is SNHLY and CDR2 is FYNNEI. V was clipped by 7 bases and J by 6 bases, with 25 bases between them. The CDR3 nucleotides are TGTGCCAGCAAAAGACGCGCGAATCCCTCTGGGGAAAACACCATATATTTT. It codes for CASKRRANPSGENTIYF.

As DNA, the CDR3 is TGCGCCAGCTCGACAGGGGGAGACTATGGCTACACCTTC. Its translation: CASSTGGDYGYTF. The chain couples TRBV5-1 to TRBJ1-2, with 9 bases identical to TRBD1. The CDR3 contains 13 residues. Looked up from germline, CDR1 is SGHRS and CDR2 is YFSETQ. V lost 7 bases, J lost 3 bases, and 4 bases stayed unmatched.

CDR3 amino acids: CASSLMATGGNTEAFF. In DNA, the CDR3 is TGCGCCAGCAGCTTGATGGCCACAGGGGGGAACACTGAAGCTTTCTTT. V is TRBV5-1 and J is TRBJ1-1; TRBD1 matches 8 bases. The CDR3 runs to 16 residues. The ends lost 1 base at V and 1 base at J; junction bases unmatched: 6. Germline loops: CDR1 SGHRS, CDR2 YFSETQ.

The J gene is TRBJ1-1, the V gene TRBV5-1; 8 bases align to TRBD1. CDR3 length: 15 amino acids. V was pared by 3 bases and J by 5 bases, with 9 bases of the junction left unmatched. Germline V gene sequence: CDR1 SGHRS, CDR2 YFSETQ. The CDR3 here is CASSSGRTGSTEAFF. CDR3 DNA sequence: TGCGCCAGCAGCTCGGGCCGGACAGGGAGTACTGAAGCTTTCTTT.

The chain is built from TRBV14 and TRBJ1-4; no clear D. Germline CDR1 and CDR2: SGHDN and FVKESK. V was pared by 1 base and J by 8 bases, with 8 bases between. The CDR3 length is 13 residues. The CDR3, as DNA: TGTGCCAGCAGCCAAGTCCAGGTGGAAAAACTGTTTTTT. As protein: CASSQVQVEKLFF. Looking up the rest from reference TRBV14 and TRBJ1-4 gives the full variable domain: EAGVTQFPSHSVIEKGQTVTLRCDPISGHDNLYWYRRVMGKEIKFLLHFVKESKQDESGMPNNRFLAERTGGTYSTLKVQPAELEDSGVYFCASSQVQVEKLFFGSGTQLSVL.

This clone was counted between two and nine times. The V gene is TRBV3-1 (or the pseudogene TRBV3-2), the J gene TRBJ1-6, with D maybe TRBD1 (6 bases). Trimming took 5 bases from V and 1 from J, leaving 18 bases between them. The germline CDR1 and CDR2 sequences are LGHDT and YNNKEL (reference sequence). The CDR3 contains 18 residues. CDR3 nucleotides: TGTGCCAGCAGCAATGGTCCGGGGGGCAAGTCCTATAATTCACCCCTCCACTTT. Its translation: CASSNGPGGKSYNSPLHF.

The V and J genes are TRBV11-2 and TRBJ2-5; no clear D. The CDR3 has 11 residues. Germline V gives CDR1 SGHAT, CDR2 FQNNGV. Between the trimmed V and J ends, which lost 5 bases and 5 bases, there was a span of 6 bases. The CDR3 protein is CASSNLETQYF. The CDR3 region has the DNA TGTGCCAGCAGCAACCTCGAGACCCAGTACTTC.

The chain links TRBV10-3 to TRBJ2-2; D may correspond to TRBD1 or TRBD2 (5 bases each). Germline CDR1 is ENHRY and CDR2 is SYGVKD. Trimming took 0 bases from V and 0 from J, leaving 17 bases between them. CDR3 length: 19 amino acids. The CDR3 spells CAISESGGRVLANTGELFF. The CDR3 nucleotides read TGTGCCATCAGTGAGTCCGGAGGCAGGGTCCTCGCGAACACCGGGGAGCTGTTTTTT.